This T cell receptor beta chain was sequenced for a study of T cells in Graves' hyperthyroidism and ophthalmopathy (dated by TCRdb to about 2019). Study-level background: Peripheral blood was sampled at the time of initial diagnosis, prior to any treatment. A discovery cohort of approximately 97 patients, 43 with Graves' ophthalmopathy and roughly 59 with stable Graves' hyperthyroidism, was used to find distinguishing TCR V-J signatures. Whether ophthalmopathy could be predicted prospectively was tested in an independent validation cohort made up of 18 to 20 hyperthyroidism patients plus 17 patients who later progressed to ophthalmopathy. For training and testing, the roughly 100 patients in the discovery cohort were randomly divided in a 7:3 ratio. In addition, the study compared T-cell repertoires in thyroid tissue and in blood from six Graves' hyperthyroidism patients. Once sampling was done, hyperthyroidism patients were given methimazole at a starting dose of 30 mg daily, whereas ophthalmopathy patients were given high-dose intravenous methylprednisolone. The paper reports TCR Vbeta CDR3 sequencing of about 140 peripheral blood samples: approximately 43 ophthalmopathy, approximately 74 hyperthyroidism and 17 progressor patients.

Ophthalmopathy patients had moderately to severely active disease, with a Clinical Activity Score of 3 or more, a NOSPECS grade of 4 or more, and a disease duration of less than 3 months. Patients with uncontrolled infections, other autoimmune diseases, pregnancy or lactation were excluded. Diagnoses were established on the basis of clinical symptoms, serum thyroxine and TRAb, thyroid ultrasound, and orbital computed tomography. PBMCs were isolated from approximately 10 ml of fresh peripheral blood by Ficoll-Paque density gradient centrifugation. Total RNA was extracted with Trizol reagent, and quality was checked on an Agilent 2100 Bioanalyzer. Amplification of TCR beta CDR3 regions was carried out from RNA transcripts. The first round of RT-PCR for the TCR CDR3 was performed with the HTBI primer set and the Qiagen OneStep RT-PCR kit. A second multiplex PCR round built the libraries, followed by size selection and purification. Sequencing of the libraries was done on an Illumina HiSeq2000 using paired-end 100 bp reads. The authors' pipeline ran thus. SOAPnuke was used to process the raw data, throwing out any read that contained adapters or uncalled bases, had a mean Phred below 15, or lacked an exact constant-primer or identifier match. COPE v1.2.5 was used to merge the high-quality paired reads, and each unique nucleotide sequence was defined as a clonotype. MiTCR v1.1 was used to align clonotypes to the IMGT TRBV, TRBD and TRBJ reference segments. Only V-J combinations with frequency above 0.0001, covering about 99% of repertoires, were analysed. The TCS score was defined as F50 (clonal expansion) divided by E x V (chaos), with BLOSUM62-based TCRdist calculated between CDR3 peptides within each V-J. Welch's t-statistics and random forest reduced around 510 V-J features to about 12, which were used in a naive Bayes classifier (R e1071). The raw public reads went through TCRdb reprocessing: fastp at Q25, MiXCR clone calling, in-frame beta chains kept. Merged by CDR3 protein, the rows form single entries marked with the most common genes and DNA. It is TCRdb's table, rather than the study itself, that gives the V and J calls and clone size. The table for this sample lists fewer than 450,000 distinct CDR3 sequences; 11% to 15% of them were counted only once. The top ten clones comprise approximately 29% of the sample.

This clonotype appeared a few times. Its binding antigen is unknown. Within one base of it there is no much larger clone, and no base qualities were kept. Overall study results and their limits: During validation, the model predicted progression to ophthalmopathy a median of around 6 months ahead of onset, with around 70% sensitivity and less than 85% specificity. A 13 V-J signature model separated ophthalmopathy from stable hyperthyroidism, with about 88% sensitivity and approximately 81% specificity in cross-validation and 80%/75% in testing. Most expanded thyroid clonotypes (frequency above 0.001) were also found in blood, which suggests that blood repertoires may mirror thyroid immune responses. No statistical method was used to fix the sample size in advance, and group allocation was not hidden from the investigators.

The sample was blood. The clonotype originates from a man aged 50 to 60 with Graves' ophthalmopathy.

Here is the DNA: TGTGCCAGCAGCGCTCGCCCGGACAGGGGGTTATTGGATGGCTACACCTTC. The resulting protein is CASSARPDRGLLDGYTF. The chain employs TRBV7-9 and TRBJ1-2, with 10 central nucleotides matching TRBD1. The germline V gene (reference sequence) yields SEHNR for CDR1 and FQNEAQ for CDR2. Counted from cysteine to phenylalanine, this CDR3 has 17 amino acids. Of the read, only the CDR3 DNA is kept; its 51 bases are in frame from base 1. The germline V and J ends show losses of 5 bases and 6 bases respectively, and no gene match explains 15 bases of the junction.